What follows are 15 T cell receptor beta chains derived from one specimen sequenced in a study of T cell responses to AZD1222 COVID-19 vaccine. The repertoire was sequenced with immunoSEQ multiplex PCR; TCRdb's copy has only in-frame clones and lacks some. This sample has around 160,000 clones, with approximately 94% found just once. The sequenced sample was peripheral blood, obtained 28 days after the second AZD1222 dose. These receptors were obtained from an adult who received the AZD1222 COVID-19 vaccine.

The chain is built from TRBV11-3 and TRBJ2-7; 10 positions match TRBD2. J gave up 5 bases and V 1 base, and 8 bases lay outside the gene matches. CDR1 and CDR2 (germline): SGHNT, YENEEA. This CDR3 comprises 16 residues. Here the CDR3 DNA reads TGTGCCAGCAGCTTAGCGGCTAGCGGGAGCTTCAACGAGCAGTACTTC. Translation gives CASSLAASGSFNEQYF.

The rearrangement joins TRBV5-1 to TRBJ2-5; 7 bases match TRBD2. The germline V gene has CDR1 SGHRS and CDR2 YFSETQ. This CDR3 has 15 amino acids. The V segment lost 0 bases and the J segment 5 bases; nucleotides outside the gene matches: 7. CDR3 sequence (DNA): TGCGCCAGCAGCTTGGGGTCGGGAGGAGGGGAGACCCAGTACTTC. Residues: CASSLGSGGGETQYF. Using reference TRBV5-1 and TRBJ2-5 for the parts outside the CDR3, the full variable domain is KAGVTQTPRYLIKTRGQQVTLSCSPISGHRSVSWYQQTPGQGLQFLFEYFSETQRNKGNFPGRFSGRQFSNSRSEMNVSTLELGDSALYLCASSLGSGGGETQYFGPGTRLLVL.

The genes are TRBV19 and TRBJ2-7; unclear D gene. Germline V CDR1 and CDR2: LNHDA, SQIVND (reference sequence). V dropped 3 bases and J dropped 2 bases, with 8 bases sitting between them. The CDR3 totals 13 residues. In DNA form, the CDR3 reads TGTGCCAGTAGTATGGACGGAACCTACGAGCAGTACTTC. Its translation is CASSMDGTYEQYF.

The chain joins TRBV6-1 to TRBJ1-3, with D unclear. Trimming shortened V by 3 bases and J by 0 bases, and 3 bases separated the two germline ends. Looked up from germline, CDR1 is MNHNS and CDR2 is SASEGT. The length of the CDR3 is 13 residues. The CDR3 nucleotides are TGTGCCAGCAGTGAGGGCTCTGGAAACACCATATATTTT. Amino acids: CASSEGSGNTIYF.

CDR3 nucleotides: TGTGCCATCAGTGCCCGGGGGGAAGGGGGCAATCAGCCCCAGCATTTT. Protein: CAISARGEGGNQPQHF. The rearrangement joins TRBV10-3 to TRBJ1-5; a possible D gene is TRBD1 (5 bases). With 4 bases removed from V and 2 bases from J, the gap between germline ends came to 15 bases. The CDR3 contains 16 residues. In germline, CDR1 is ENHRY, CDR2 SYGVKD.

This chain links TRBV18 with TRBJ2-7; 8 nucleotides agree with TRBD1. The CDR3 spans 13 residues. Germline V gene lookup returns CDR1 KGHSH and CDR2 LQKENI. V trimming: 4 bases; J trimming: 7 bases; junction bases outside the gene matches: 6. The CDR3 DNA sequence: TGTGCCAGCTCACTACAGGGGGAAAGGGAGCAGTACTTC. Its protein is CASSLQGEREQYF.

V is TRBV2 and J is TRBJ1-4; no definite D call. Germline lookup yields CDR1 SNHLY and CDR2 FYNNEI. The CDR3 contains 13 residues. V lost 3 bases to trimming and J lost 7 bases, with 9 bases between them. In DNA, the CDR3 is TGTGCCAGCAGTGATTTAGAAAGTGAAAAACTGTTTTTT. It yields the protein CASSDLESEKLFF. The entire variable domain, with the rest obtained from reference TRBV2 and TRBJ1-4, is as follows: EPEVTQTPSHQVTQMGQEVILRCVPISNHLYFYWYRQILGQKVEFLVSFYNNEISEKSEIFDDQFSVERPDGSNFTLKIRSTKLEDSAMYFCASSDLESEKLFFGSGTQLSVL.

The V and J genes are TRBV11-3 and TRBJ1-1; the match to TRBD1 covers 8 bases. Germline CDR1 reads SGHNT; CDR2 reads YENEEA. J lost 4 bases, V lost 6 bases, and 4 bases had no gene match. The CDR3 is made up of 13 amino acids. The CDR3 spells CASRPRGPTEAFF. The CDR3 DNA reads TGTGCCAGCAGGCCCAGGGGGCCCACTGAAGCTTTCTTT. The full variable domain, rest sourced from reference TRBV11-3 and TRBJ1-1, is EAGVVQSPRYKIIEKKQPVAFWCNPISGHNTLYWYLQNLGQGPELLIRYENEEAVDDSQLPKDRFSAERLKGVDSTLKIQPAELGDSAVYLCASRPRGPTEAFFGQGTRLTVV.

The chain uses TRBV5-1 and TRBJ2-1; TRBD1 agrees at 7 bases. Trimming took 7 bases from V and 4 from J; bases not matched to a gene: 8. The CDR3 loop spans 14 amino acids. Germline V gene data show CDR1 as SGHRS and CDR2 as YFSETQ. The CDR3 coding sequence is TGCGCCAGCTCGAGGGGGACAGCTTACAATGAGCAGTTCTTC. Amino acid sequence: CASSRGTAYNEQFF.

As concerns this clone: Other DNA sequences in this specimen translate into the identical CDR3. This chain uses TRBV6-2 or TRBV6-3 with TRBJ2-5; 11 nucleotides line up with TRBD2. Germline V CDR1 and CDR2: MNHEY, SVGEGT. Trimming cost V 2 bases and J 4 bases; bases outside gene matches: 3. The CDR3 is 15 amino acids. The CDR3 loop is CASSYAGTSGETQYF. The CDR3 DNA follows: TGTGCCAGCAGTTACGCCGGGACTAGCGGAGAGACCCAGTACTTC.

This chain's CDR3 is CASGLTGAFRNQPQHF. The CDR3 DNA sequence: TGTGCCAGCGGTTTGACAGGCGCTTTTCGCAATCAGCCCCAGCATTTT. The chain uses TRBV6-5 and TRBJ1-5, with D maybe TRBD1 (6 bases). This CDR3 has 16 residues. Germline values: CDR1 MNHEY, CDR2 SVGAGI. V shed 8 bases and J shed 2 bases, with 19 bases lying between them.

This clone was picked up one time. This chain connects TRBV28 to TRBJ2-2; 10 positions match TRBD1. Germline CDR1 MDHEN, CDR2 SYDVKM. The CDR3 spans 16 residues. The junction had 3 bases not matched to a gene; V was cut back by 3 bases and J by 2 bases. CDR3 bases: TGTGCCAGCAGTTTTGGGACAGGGGATAACACCGGGGAGCTGTTTTTT. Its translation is CASSFGTGDNTGELFF.

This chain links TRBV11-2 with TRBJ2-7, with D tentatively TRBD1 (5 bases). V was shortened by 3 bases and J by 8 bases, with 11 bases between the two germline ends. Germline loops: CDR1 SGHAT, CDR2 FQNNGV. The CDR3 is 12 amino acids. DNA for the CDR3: TGTGCCAGCAGCTTCTCAGGGTCCCAGCAGTACTTC. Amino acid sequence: CASSFSGSQQYF.

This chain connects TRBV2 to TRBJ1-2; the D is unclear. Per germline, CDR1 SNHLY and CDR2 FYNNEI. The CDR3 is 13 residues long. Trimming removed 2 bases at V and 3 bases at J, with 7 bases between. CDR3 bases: TGTGCCAGCAGTGAATTGGGAGACTATGGCTACACCTTC. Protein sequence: CASSELGDYGYTF.

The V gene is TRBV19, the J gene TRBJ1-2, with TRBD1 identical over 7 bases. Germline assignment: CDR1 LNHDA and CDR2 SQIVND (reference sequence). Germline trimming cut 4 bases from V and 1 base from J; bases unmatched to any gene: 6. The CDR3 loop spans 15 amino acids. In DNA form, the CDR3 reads TGTGCCAGTAGTACGAACCGACAGGGTAACTATGGCTACACCTTC. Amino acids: CASSTNRQGNYGYTF.